This T cell receptor beta chain was captured in a study of glioma-infiltrating T cells after dendritic cell vaccination. Study summary: Dendritic cell vaccine was injected intradermally three times, biweekly.

The PCR used 60 V beta and 13 J beta primers. Some clones are missing from TCRdb's copy, which holds only in-frame ones; the method was immunoSEQ multiplex PCR. This sample has around 58,000 clones, with 82% found just once. Study-level points and caveats: No direct clonality-survival link was found; a diverse polyclonal response may matter.

Concerning this clone itself: Its antigen is undetermined.

CDR1 and CDR2 from the germline V gene are SGHTA and FQGNSA. Trimming took 1 base from V and 6 from J; bases not matched to a gene: 6. This CDR3 has 15 residues. The chain joins TRBV7-2 to TRBJ2-7; 10 bases map to TRBD1. The sample consisted of blood, taken before dendritic cell vaccination. This TCR was sampled from a human donor with glioblastoma. CDR3 protein: CASSLEGQGFVEQYF. CDR3 DNA sequence: TGTGCCAGCAGCTTAGAGGGACAGGGGTTTGTCGAGCAGTACTTC.